Presented here are 24 T cell receptor beta chains from one specimen sequenced in a study of preoperative IRX-2 immunotherapy in early breast cancer (dated by TCRdb to the late 2010s). The label giving this sample's treatment or condition can be read as: preoperative locoregional IRX-2 cytokine immunotherapy. The protocol used for the library was the immunoSEQ multiplex PCR assay. The immuneACCESS repertoire file appears here via TCRdb, limited to in-frame rearrangements. These files lack a portion of the clones; in checked studies, under half of the deficit traces to unresolved V genes, and the cause of the others is not known. In this sample the table shows several hundred clones, around 85% of which occur a single time. The ten largest account for about 13% of the sample. The sequencing used tumor tissue, collected after IRX-2 immunotherapy. Receptor source: a human donor with breast cancer.

V usage is TRBV11-1 and J usage is TRBJ2-5; D gene ambiguous. Germline assignment: CDR1 SGHAT and CDR2 FQDESV (reference sequence). The CDR3 totals 17 residues. Trimming took 5 bases from V and 2 from J, leaving 21 bases between them. CDR3 protein: CASSQRQDPYYQETQYF. The CDR3 DNA follows: TGTGCCAGCAGCCAACGCCAGGACCCATATTATCAAGAGACCCAGTACTTC.

The V gene is TRBV5-1, the J gene TRBJ2-7, with 7 bases matching TRBD1. There are 15 residues in the CDR3. Germline V gives CDR1 SGHRS, CDR2 YFSETQ. Trimming at V came to 0 bases and at J to 1 base, leaving 4 bases not matched to a gene. The CDR3 loop reads CASSLGTGYSYEQYF. The DNA of the CDR3 is TGCGCCAGCAGCTTGGGGACAGGCTATTCCTACGAGCAGTACTTC.

The chain joins TRBV14 to TRBJ2-3; a weak D match, TRBD1 (6 bases). This CDR3 contains 14 residues. Germline-derived CDR1 and CDR2 are SGHDN and FVKESK. V dropped 4 bases and J dropped 2 bases, with 10 bases sitting between them. CDR3 protein: CASSPTGTTDTQYF. In nucleotides, the CDR3 is TGTGCCAGCAGCCCGACAGGAACCACAGATACGCAGTATTTT.

The chain recombines TRBV29-1 with TRBJ1-2; D might be TRBD1 (6 bases). Germline V lookup: CDR1 SQVTM, CDR2 ANQGSEA. Trimming stripped 6 bases from V and 8 bases from J, with 16 bases between. The CDR3 contains 12 residues. The CDR3 here is CSVSGGPKGYTF. In DNA form, the CDR3 reads TGCAGCGTGAGCGGGGGCCCAAAAGGCTACACCTTC.

The J gene is TRBJ2-1, the V gene TRBV28; possible D gene TRBD2, 5 bases. Trimming cost V 1 base and J 6 bases, with 13 bases left between them. The length of the CDR3 is 15 residues. Germline loops: CDR1 MDHEN, CDR2 SYDVKM. CDR3 sequence: CASSLFGLGLNEQFF. DNA for the CDR3: TGTGCCAGCAGTTTATTTGGGTTAGGACTCAATGAGCAGTTCTTC.

The V and J genes are TRBV2 and TRBJ1-1; D not certain. Germline V lookup: CDR1 SNHLY, CDR2 FYNNEI. The V gene lost 2 bases and the J gene lost 0 bases, with 7 bases spanning the gap. The CDR3 contains 14 residues. CDR3 loop: CASSEQPMNTEAFF. Written as DNA, the CDR3 is TGTGCCAGCAGTGAACAGCCTATGAACACTGAAGCTTTCTTT.

The V and J genes are TRBV15 and TRBJ2-1; 7 nucleotides align to TRBD1. This CDR3 comprises 16 residues. Trimming removed 1 base from V and 5 bases from J; junction bases left unmatched: 8. CDR1 is LNHNV and CDR2 is YYDKDF in the germline V gene (reference sequence). CDR3 in amino acids: CATSRGSDRTHNEQFF. CDR3 bases: TGTGCCACCAGCAGAGGCTCGGACAGGACACACAATGAGCAGTTCTTC.

In the case of this clone: The junction shows a germline mismatch at one end, possibly a read error. The chain recombines TRBV6-8 with TRBJ2-1; 8 bases align to TRBD1. The germline V gene encodes CDR1 MNHGY and CDR2 SAAAGT. The CDR3 loop spans 14 amino acids. CDR3 DNA sequence: TGTGCCATCAGTGGCGGGACAGGAGCGCATGAGCAGTTCTTC. Protein: CAISGGTGAHEQFF.

The V gene is TRBV11-3, the J gene TRBJ2-7, with 7 bases aligning to TRBD1. The CDR3 runs to 15 residues. The V gene end was trimmed by 2 bases and the J gene end by 4 bases; junction bases not matched to a gene: 8. CDR1 and CDR2 (germline): SGHNT, YENEEA. CDR3 sequence: CASSLKTGKVYEQYF. The CDR3 DNA is TGTGCCAGCAGCTTAAAGACAGGGAAGGTATACGAGCAGTACTTC.

The rearrangement uses TRBV28 and TRBJ1-1; possibly TRBD1 for D (5 bases). The V gene's germline CDR1 is MDHEN and CDR2 SYDVKM. Between the trimmed V and J ends, which lost 5 bases and 3 bases, there was a span of 22 bases. The CDR3 runs 17 residues. In DNA form, the CDR3 reads TGTGCCAGCAGTGCGACCCTTGGGGGACGGGTGGACACTGAAGCTTTCTTT. Protein: CASSATLGGRVDTEAFF.

The chain has TRBV6-8 and TRBJ1-2, with 8 bases aligning to TRBD1. Germline CDR1 is MNHGY and CDR2 is SAAAGT. Losses at the gene ends were 6 bases for V and 12 bases for J; bases not matched to a gene: 12. The CDR3 totals 13 residues. The CDR3 DNA follows: TGTGCCAGCAGCCCAGGACAGGGCTATGGGGACACCTTC. Translating gives CASSPGQGYGDTF.

This clone appeared a few times. The chain is built from TRBV6-8 and TRBJ2-5; TRBD1 matches at 9 bases. From germline, CDR1 is MNHGY and CDR2 SAAAGT. The CDR3 contains 17 residues. Losses at the gene ends were 2 bases for V and 4 bases for J; bases not matched to a gene: 11. The CDR3, as DNA: TGTGCCAGCAGTTACCCCAGTTCCGGGACAGGGACAGAGACCCAGTACTTC. This translates into CASSYPSSGTGTETQYF.

This clone was recorded once. The J gene is TRBJ2-1, the V gene TRBV6-8; 16 nucleotides align to TRBD2. V lost 6 bases to trimming and J lost 8 bases; unmatched junction nucleotides: 4. In germline, CDR1 is MNHGY, CDR2 SAAAGT. The CDR3 spans 15 residues. This CDR3 is CASSLGLAGGDEQFF. CDR3 DNA: TGTGCCAGCAGCCTGGGACTAGCGGGGGGGGATGAGCAGTTCTTC.

The chain recombines TRBV28 with TRBJ2-7, with 12 nucleotides matching TRBD2. The CDR3 extends over 13 amino acids. In germline, CDR1 is MDHEN, CDR2 SYDVKM. The CDR3: CASSLGLAGSLDV. As DNA, the CDR3 is TGTGCCAGCAGTCTAGGACTAGCGGGGAGTTTGGACGTC.

The chain has TRBV6-7 and TRBJ2-1, with D uncertain. TRBV6-7 carries the ORF label, with uncertain function. Trimming cost V 4 bases and J 1 base, with 14 bases left between them. The CDR3 consists of 16 residues. The CDR3 DNA sequence: TGTGCCAGCAGTTCGACTCAACCCCTTTCCTACAATGAGCAGTTCTTC. It is translated as CASSSTQPLSYNEQFF.

This chain connects TRBV12-5 to TRBJ2-1; TRBD1 aligns across 10 bases. The CDR3 covers 14 residues. In germline, CDR1 is LGHNT, CDR2 FRNRAP. The CDR3 reads CATKPGQGFNEQFF. As DNA, the CDR3 is TGTGCCACCAAGCCGGGACAGGGGTTCAATGAGCAGTTCTTC.

V usage is TRBV7-1 and J usage is TRBJ2-2; D possibly corresponds to TRBD2 (6 bases). TRBV7-1 is filed as an ORF, its function uncertain. CDR3 length: 16 residues. V lost 4 bases to trimming and J lost 3 bases, with 15 bases between them. CDR3 sequence: CASSLTGTLHTGELFF. In DNA form, the CDR3 reads TGTGCCAGCAGCTTAACTGGGACTCTACACACCGGGGAGCTGTTTTTT.

The genes are TRBV1 and TRBJ2-7; no DNA check was done on the table's D call, TRBD1. TRBV1 is assigned pseudogene status. The length of the CDR3 is 15 residues. The CDR3 DNA reads TGCGCCAGCAGCTCAGAAGGGACAGGGGGAGACGAGCAGTACTTC. Its translation: CASSSEGTGGDEQYF.

The chain recombines TRBV29-1 with TRBJ2-1, with 9 bases matching TRBD1. From germline, CDR1 is SQVTM and CDR2 ANQGSEA. V shed 8 bases and J 8 bases; nucleotides not matched to a gene: 7. CDR3 length equals 12 residues. The CDR3 nucleotides read TGCAGCACTGGGACAGGGAGCCATGAGCAGTTCTTC. Translation gives CSTGTGSHEQFF.

The chain recombines TRBV11-3 with TRBJ1-5, with no clear D. V gave up 5 bases and J gave up 4 bases, with 12 bases separating them. Per germline, CDR1 SGHNT and CDR2 YENEEA. The CDR3 totals 14 residues. The CDR3 DNA follows: TGTGCCAGCAGCCAAGGTACCCTGAATCAGCCCCAGCATTTT. It codes for CASSQGTLNQPQHF.

The rearrangement links TRBV11-3 to TRBJ1-3, with D perhaps TRBD1 (6 bases). This CDR3 is built from 15 residues. V lost 5 bases to trimming and J lost 0 bases, with 11 bases between them. CDR1 is SGHNT and CDR2 is YENEEA in the germline V gene. Here the CDR3 reads CASSNGQSSGNTIYF. For the CDR3, the DNA is TGTGCCAGCAGCAATGGACAGAGCTCTGGAAACACCATATATTTT.

A few counts support this clone. This chain joins TRBV6-8 and TRBJ1-1; the D is unclear. Per the germline V gene, CDR1 is MNHGY and CDR2 is SAAAGT. The CDR3 loop spans 13 amino acids. V dropped 4 bases and J dropped 1 base, with 7 bases sitting between them. For the CDR3, the DNA is TGTGCCAGCAGTTTGGGAGGGAACACTGAAGCTTTCTTT. It is translated as CASSLGGNTEAFF.

J is TRBJ1-2 and V is TRBV6-1; 7 bases are a match to TRBD1. There are 14 residues in the CDR3. Germline V CDR1 and CDR2: MNHNS, SASEGT. V shed 0 bases and J 4 bases; nucleotides not matched to a gene: 2. CDR3: CASSEASGGYGYTF. CDR3 nucleotides: TGTGCCAGCAGTGAAGCCTCAGGGGGCTATGGCTACACCTTC.

The V call is TRBV6-8, the J call TRBJ1-1; D is unresolved. V lost 6 bases and J lost 0, with 8 bases in between. CDR3 length equals 13 residues. CDR1 is MNHGY and CDR2 is SAAAGT in the germline V gene. The chain's CDR3 is CASSLEMNTEAFF. CDR3 sequence (DNA): TGTGCCAGCAGCCTAGAGATGAACACTGAAGCTTTCTTT.